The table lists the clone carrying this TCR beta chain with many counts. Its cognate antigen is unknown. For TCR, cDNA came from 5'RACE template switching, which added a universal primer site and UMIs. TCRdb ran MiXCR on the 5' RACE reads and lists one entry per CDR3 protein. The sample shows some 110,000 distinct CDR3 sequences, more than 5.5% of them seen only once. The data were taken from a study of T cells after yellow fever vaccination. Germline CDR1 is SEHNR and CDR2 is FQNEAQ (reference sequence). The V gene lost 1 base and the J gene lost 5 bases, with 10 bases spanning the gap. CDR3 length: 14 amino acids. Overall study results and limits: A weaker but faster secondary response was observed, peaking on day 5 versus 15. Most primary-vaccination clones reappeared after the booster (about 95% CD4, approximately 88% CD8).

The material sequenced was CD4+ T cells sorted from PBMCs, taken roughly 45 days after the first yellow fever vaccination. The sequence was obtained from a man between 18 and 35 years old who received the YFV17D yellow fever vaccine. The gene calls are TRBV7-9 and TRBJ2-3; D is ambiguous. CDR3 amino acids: CASSLVGQLDTQYF. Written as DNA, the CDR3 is TGTGCCAGCAGCTTAGTAGGGCAGTTAGATACGCAGTATTTT. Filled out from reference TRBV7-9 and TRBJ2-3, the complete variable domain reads DTGVSQNPRHKITKRGQNVTFRCDPISEHNRLYWYRQTLGQGPEFLTYFQNEAQLEKSRLLSDRFSAERPKGSFSTLEIQRTEQGDSAMYLCASSLVGQLDTQYFGPGTRLTVL.